The 3 T cell receptor beta chains below all came from one sample that was sequenced in a study of T cell responses to AZD1222 COVID-19 vaccine. Profiling relied on immunoSEQ multiplex PCR, and the TCRdb table lists in-frame clones only, not all of them. The repertoire includes roughly 200,000 clones, 92% of them detected once, and approximately 1.5% sits in the top ten. The material was peripheral blood, obtained on day 0 of AZD1222 vaccination. Receptor source: an adult in good health.

The CDR3 DNA reads TGTGCCAGCAGCCCGGCAGGGCAGGGATTAAACACTGAAGCTTTCTTT. Amino acids: CASSPAGQGLNTEAFF. The chain carries TRBV5-6 and TRBJ1-1; possible D gene TRBD1, 5 bases. The CDR3 sequence is 16 residues long. Trimming took off 4 bases at V and 2 bases at J, with 18 bases between the two ends. Germline V CDR1 and CDR2: SGHDT, YYEEEE.

Only one count was recorded for this clone. The chain links TRBV4-1 to TRBJ1-1, with TRBD1 matching over 11 bases. This CDR3 has 18 amino acids. Germline V gene sequence: CDR1 MGHRA, CDR2 YSYEKL. With 4 bases clipped from V and 5 bases from J, the junction kept 15 bases outside the gene matches. In DNA form, the CDR3 reads TGCGCCAGCAGCCGGGGATTAGGGACAGGGGGGGAAGGGACTGAAGCTTTCTTT. This codes for CASSRGLGTGGEGTEAFF.

The J gene is TRBJ1-1, the V gene TRBV5-1; D perhaps matches TRBD1 (5 bases). The germline V gene encodes CDR1 SGHRS and CDR2 YFSETQ. The CDR3 contains 15 residues. The V end lost 0 bases, the J end lost 1 base, and 10 bases lay between the germline ends. As DNA, the CDR3 is TGCGCCAGCAGCTTGGCCGGGGGAAGGAACACTGAAGCTTTCTTT. It yields the protein CASSLAGGRNTEAFF.